The 5 T cell receptor beta chains reported below all come from one sample, sequenced in a study of blood T cell repertoires in COVID-19. Data came from immunoSEQ multiplex PCR; TCRdb stores just in-frame clones and leaves some out. The table has under 250,000 clones, about four fifths seen once; the top ten hold 6.5% to 9%. Sequencing input: peripheral blood. These receptors were collected from a woman aged 45-60 years with active or convalescent COVID-19.

This chain joins TRBV7-8 and TRBJ1-6, with D possibly being TRBD1 (6 bases). Per the germline V gene, CDR1 is SGHVS and CDR2 is FQNEAQ. The CDR3 sequence is 16 residues long. V dropped 3 bases and J dropped 7 bases, with 16 bases sitting between them. CDR3 nucleotide sequence: TGTGCCAGCAGCTTCCGACAGGCACTACCGAATTCACCCCTCCACTTT. Translated: CASSFRQALPNSPLHF.

CDR3 region: CSVGMGGQGGELFF. The DNA for the CDR3 is TGCAGCGTTGGAATGGGCGGACAGGGCGGGGAGCTGTTTTTT. The V gene is TRBV29-1, the J gene TRBJ2-2; 8 bases are a match to TRBD1. Germline-derived CDR1 and CDR2 are SQVTM and ANQGSEA. Trimming cost V 4 bases and J 7 bases; bases outside gene matches: 8. The CDR3 has 14 amino acids.

This rearrangement joins TRBV28 to TRBJ2-1; 9 bases map to TRBD1. With 6 bases clipped from V and 5 bases from J, the junction kept 8 bases outside the gene matches. The CDR3 covers 15 residues. The germline CDR1 and CDR2 sequences are MDHEN and SYDVKM. For the CDR3, the DNA is TGTGCCAGCAGATCCGGGACAGGGCCGGACAATGAGCAGTTCTTC. Protein: CASRSGTGPDNEQFF.

This clone was seen a few times. The CDR3 bases are TGTGCCAGCAGTGAGCCCTGGACACGAGAAGCTTTCTTT. Encoded protein: CASSEPWTREAFF. The chain recombines TRBV6-1 with TRBJ1-1; TRBD1 might be the D (5 bases). Germline values: CDR1 MNHNS, CDR2 SASEGT. V was clipped by 3 bases and J by 8 bases, with 13 bases between them. This CDR3 contains 13 residues.

CDR3 sequence (DNA): TGTGCCAGCAGTTTAACGCTAGCGGGGAATGAGCAGTTCTTC. Protein: CASSLTLAGNEQFF. The chain couples TRBV27 to TRBJ2-1; 9 bases fit TRBD2. Germline CDR1 reads MNHEY; CDR2 reads SMNVEV (reference sequence). The V segment lost 2 bases and the J segment 7 bases; nucleotides outside the gene matches: 3. The CDR3 is made up of 14 amino acids.